The T cell receptor (beta chain) described here comes from a study of identical twins. Study conclusions and caveats: Within twin pairs, the out-of-frame alpha sequences they shared showed excess low generation probability. The authors noted that invariant MAIT and iNKT cells could partly confound zero-insertion analyses.

Trimming left V 3 bases short and J 3 bases short, with 9 bases between. Germline lookup yields CDR1 KGHSH and CDR2 LQKENI. The CDR3 has 14 amino acids. Carrying unique molecular identifiers, the cDNA also gained a universal primer site through template switching. One entry per CDR3 protein, called by TCRdb with MiXCR from the 5' RACE reads. The data show some 660,000 distinct CDR3 sequences, with about 9.4% seen just once and 0.98% held by the top ten. This clonotype was picked up a small number of times. Antigen unknown. The same data also contributed to another study, on yellow fever vaccine responses in identical twins. That paper adds: Twins' vaccine T cell response reportedly gave the appearance of partial convergence and partial personalization.

The sequence came from a woman aged 18-29 years in good health. The genes are TRBV18 and TRBJ2-1; maybe TRBD1 (6 bases). The sample consisted of PBMCs. This CDR3 is CASSPTQGYNEQFF. In nucleotides, the CDR3 is TGTGCCAGCTCACCCACACAGGGCTACAATGAGCAGTTCTTC. The full variable domain, rest sourced from reference TRBV18 and TRBJ2-1, is NAGVMQNPRHLVRRRGQEARLRCSPMKGHSHVYWYRQLPEEGLKFMVYLQKENIIDESGMPKERFSAEFPKEGPSILRIQQVVRGDSAAYFCASSPTQGYNEQFFGPGTRLTVL.